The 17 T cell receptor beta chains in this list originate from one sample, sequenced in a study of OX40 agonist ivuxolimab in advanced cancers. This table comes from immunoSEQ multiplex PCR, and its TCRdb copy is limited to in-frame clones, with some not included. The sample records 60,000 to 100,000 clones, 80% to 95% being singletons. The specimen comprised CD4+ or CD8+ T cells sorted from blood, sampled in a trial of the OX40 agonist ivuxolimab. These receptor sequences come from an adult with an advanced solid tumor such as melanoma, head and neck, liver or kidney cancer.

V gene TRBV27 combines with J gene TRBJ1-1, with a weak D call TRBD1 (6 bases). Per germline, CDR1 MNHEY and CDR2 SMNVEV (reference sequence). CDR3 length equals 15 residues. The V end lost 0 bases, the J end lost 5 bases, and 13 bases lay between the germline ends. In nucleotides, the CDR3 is TGTGCCAGCAGTTTATCGGTGGGGGGGCTGACTGAAGCTTTCTTT. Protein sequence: CASSLSVGGLTEAFF.

Here the CDR3 reads CSVAGTATSYEQYF. In DNA, the CDR3 is TGCAGCGTTGCCGGGACAGCGACTTCCTACGAGCAGTACTTC. V and J are TRBV29-1 and TRBJ2-7; 7 nucleotides match TRBD1. CDR3 size: 14 residues. Germline loops: CDR1 SQVTM, CDR2 ANQGSEA. J gave up 1 base and V 4 bases, and 7 bases lay outside the gene matches.

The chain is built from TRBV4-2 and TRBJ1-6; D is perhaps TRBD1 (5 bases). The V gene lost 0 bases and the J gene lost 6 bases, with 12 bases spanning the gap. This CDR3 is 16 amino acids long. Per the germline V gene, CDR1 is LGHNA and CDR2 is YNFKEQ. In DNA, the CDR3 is TGTGCCAGCAGCCAAGATGTAGGGGTCTTTAATTCACCCCTCCACTTT. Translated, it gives CASSQDVGVFNSPLHF.

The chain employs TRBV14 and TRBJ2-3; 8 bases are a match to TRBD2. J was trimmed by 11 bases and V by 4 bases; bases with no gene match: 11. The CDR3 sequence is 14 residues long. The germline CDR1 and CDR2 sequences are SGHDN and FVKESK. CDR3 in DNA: TGTGCCAGCAGCCGAATACCGGGACTAGATGGGCAGTATTTT. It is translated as CASSRIPGLDGQYF. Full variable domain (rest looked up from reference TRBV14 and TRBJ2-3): EAGVTQFPSHSVIEKGQTVTLRCDPISGHDNLYWYRRVMGKEIKFLLHFVKESKQDESGMPNNRFLAERTGGTYSTLKVQPAELEDSGVYFCASSRIPGLDGQYFGPGTRLTVL.

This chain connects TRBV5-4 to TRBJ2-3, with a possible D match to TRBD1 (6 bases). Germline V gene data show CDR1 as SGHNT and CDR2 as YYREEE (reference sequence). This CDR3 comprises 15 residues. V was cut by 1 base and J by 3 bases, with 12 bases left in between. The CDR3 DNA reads TGTGCCAGCAGCTTGTATCAGGGGTTGACAGATACGCAGTATTTT. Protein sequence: CASSLYQGLTDTQYF.

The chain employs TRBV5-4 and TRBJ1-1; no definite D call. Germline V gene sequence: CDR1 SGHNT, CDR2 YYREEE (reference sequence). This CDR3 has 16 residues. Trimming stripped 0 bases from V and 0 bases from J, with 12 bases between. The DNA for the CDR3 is TGTGCCAGCAGCTTGGCCTACAGCGAAGTGAACACTGAAGCTTTCTTT. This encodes CASSLAYSEVNTEAFF.

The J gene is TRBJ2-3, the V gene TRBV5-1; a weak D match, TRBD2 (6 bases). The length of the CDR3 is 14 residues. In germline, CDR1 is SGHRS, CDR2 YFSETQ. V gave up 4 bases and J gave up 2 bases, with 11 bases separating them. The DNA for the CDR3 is TGCGCCAGCAGCCTCGGGACTTTCACAGATACGCAGTATTTT. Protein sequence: CASSLGTFTDTQYF. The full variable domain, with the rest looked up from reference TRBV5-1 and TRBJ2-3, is KAGVTQTPRYLIKTRGQQVTLSCSPISGHRSVSWYQQTPGQGLQFLFEYFSETQRNKGNFPGRFSGRQFSNSRSEMNVSTLELGDSALYLCASSLGTFTDTQYFGPGTRLTVL.

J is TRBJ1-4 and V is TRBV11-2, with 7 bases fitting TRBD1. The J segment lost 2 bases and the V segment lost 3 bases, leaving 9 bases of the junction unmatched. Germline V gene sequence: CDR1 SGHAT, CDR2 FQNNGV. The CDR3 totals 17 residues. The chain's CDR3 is CASSFTYRGSTNEKLFF. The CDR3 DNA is TGTGCCAGCAGCTTTACCTACAGGGGCTCCACTAATGAAAAACTGTTTTTT.

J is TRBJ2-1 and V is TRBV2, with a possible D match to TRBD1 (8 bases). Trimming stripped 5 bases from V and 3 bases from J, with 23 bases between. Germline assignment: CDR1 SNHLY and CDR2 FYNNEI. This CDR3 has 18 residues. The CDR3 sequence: CASSHQRGDRPVYNEQFF. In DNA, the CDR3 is TGTGCCAGCAGTCACCAACGGGGGGACAGGCCCGTCTACAATGAGCAGTTCTTC.

CDR3 DNA: TGCAGCGCTGATGACAGCTCACGGTACAATGAGCAGTTCTTC. It encodes CSADDSSRYNEQFF. The chain recombines TRBV29-1 with TRBJ2-1; tentative D call: TRBD1 (5 bases). The CDR3 has 14 residues. From germline, CDR1 is SQVTM and CDR2 ANQGSEA. The ends were cut back, 7 bases at V and 4 bases at J, with 17 bases in the middle.

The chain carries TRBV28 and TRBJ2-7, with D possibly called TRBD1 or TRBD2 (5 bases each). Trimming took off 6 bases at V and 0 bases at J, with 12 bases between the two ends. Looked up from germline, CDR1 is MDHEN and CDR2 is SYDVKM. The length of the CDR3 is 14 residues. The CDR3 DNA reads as TGTGCCAGCAGCCGGGGCCTCTCCTCCTACGAGCAGTACTTC. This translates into CASSRGLSSYEQYF.

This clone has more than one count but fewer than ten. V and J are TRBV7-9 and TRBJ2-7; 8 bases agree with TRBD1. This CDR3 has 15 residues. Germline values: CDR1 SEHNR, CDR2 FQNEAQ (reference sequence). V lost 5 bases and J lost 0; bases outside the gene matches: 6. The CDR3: CASSTTGGSSYEQYF. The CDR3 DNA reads TGTGCCAGCAGCACCACAGGGGGGAGCTCCTACGAGCAGTACTTC. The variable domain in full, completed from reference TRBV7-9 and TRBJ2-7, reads DTGVSQNPRHKITKRGQNVTFRCDPISEHNRLYWYRQTLGQGPEFLTYFQNEAQLEKSRLLSDRFSAERPKGSFSTLEIQRTEQGDSAMYLCASSTTGGSSYEQYFGPGTRLTVT.

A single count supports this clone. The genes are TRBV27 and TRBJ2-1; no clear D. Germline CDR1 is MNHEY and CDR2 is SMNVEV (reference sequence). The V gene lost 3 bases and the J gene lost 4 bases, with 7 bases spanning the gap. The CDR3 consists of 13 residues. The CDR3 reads CASSLKEYNEQFF. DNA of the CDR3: TGTGCCAGCAGTTTGAAGGAATACAATGAGCAGTTCTTC.

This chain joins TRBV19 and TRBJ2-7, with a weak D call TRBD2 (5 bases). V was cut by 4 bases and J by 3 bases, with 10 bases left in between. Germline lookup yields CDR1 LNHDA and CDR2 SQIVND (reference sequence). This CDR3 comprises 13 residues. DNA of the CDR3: TGTGCCAGTAGTACTTTCCGGGACTACGAGCAGTACTTC. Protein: CASSTFRDYEQYF.

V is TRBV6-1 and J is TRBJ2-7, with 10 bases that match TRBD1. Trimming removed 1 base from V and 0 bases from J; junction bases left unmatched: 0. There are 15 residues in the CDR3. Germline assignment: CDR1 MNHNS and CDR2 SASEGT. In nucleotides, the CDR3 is TGTGCCAGCAGTGAAGGGACAGGGGGCTCCTACGAGCAGTACTTC. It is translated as CASSEGTGGSYEQYF.

The CDR3 is CASSISEQYF. CDR3 sequence (DNA): TGTGCCAGCAGCATATCCGAGCAGTACTTC. The chain couples TRBV2 to TRBJ2-7; unclear D gene. The V end lost 6 bases, the J end lost 6 bases, and 6 bases lay between the germline ends. CDR1 and CDR2 from the germline V gene are SNHLY and FYNNEI. The CDR3 loop spans 10 amino acids.

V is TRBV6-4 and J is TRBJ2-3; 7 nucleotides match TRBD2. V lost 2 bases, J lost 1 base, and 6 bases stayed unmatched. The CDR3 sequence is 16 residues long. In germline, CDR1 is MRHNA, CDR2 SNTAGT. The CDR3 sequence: CASSDQGTTGTDTQYF. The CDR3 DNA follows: TGTGCCAGCAGTGACCAAGGGACTACCGGCACAGATACGCAGTATTTT.